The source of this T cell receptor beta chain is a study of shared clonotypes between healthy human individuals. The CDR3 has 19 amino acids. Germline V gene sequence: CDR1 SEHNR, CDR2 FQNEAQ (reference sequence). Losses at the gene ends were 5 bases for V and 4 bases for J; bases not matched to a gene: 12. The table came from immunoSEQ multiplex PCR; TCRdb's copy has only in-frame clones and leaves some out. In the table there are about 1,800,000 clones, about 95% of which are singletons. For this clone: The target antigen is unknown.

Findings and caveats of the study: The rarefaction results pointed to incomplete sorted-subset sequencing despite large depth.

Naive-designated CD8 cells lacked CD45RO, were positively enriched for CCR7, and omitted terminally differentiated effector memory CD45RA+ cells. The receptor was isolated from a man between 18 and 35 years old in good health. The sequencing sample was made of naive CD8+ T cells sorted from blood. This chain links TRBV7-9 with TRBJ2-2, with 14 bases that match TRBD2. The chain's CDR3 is CASSPPGLAGGWGTGELFF. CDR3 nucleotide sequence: TGTGCCAGCAGCCCCCCCGGACTAGCGGGGGGCTGGGGCACCGGGGAGCTGTTTTTT.